The 21 T cell receptor beta chains in this list originate from one sample, sequenced in a study of shared clonotypes between healthy human individuals (dated by TCRdb to 2019 to 2021). Libraries were built with the immunoSEQ multiplex PCR assay. Here the immuneACCESS table is served through TCRdb, limited to in-frame sequences with V and J called. Missing clones are a known gap in these copies; in checked studies unresolved V genes cover under half, and the rest lacks a known reason. Recorded for this sample are millions of clones; 93% of them occurred a single time. The top ten clonotypes cover around 0.4% of the sample. Sample: naive CD4+ T cells from PBMCs. This specimen's cell subset or site label, per the study, means: CD45RA+ positively selected. The source of these receptors is a man aged 18 to 30 in good health. Some clones in this sample may be carry-over from other donors' samples.

About this clone: The junction and the germline gene differ at one end; a read error may be behind it. The chain combines TRBV28 with TRBJ1-5; TRBD1 agrees at 9 bases. This CDR3 has 16 residues. Germline lookup yields CDR1 MDHEN and CDR2 SYDVKM. CDR3 nucleotides: TGTGCCAGCAGGTTATACAGGGGGCGAGGCAATCAGCCCCAGCATTTT. Translation: CASRLYRGRGNQPQHF.

The J gene is TRBJ1-5, the V gene TRBV28, with TRBD1 identical over 8 bases. CDR1 and CDR2 (germline): MDHEN, SYDVKM. The CDR3 has 17 residues. The J segment lost 0 bases and the V segment lost 6 bases, leaving 10 bases of the junction unmatched. The CDR3, as DNA: TGTGCCAGCAGAAATGACAGGGGAGGTCTTAGCAATCAGCCCCAGCATTTT. Translated, it gives CASRNDRGGLSNQPQHF.

This sequence joins TRBV5-1 and TRBJ2-1; 9 nucleotides align to TRBD1. The CDR3 loop spans 16 amino acids. Trimming at V came to 4 bases and at J to 3 bases, leaving 8 bases not matched to a gene. Germline CDR1 reads SGHRS; CDR2 reads YFSETQ. Here the CDR3 reads CASSREGQGNYNEQFF. CDR3 DNA: TGCGCCAGCAGCAGGGAGGGACAGGGAAACTACAATGAGCAGTTCTTC.

V and J are TRBV10-2 and TRBJ2-1; the D is unclear. The CDR3 is 14 amino acids. The V gene's germline CDR1 is WSHSY and CDR2 SAAADI. Trimming left V 7 bases short and J 0 bases short, with 10 bases between. CDR3 amino acids: CASTVGYSYNEQFF. CDR3 DNA sequence: TGCGCCAGCACGGTGGGATACTCCTACAATGAGCAGTTCTTC.

The rearrangement uses TRBV30 and TRBJ1-2; D unresolved. This CDR3 spans 13 amino acids. Germline lookup yields CDR1 GTSNPN and CDR2 SVGIG (reference sequence). Between the trimmed V and J ends, which lost 0 bases and 3 bases, there was a span of 8 bases. CDR3 residues: CAWSVEADYGYTF. In nucleotides, the CDR3 is TGTGCCTGGAGTGTGGAGGCGGACTATGGCTACACCTTC.

This sequence joins TRBV6-5 and TRBJ1-1, with D perhaps TRBD1 (6 bases). Germline values: CDR1 MNHEY, CDR2 SVGAGI. Trimming shortened V by 0 bases and J by 4 bases, and 15 bases separated the two germline ends. This CDR3 is built from 16 residues. DNA of the CDR3: TGTGCCAGCAGTTACTCGGCAGGGAAGGGGGGCACTGAAGCTTTCTTT. Its translation: CASSYSAGKGGTEAFF.

The rearrangement joins TRBV18 to TRBJ1-1; 7 bases line up with TRBD1. With V trimmed by 8 bases and J by 3 bases, 9 bases remained unmatched. The CDR3 has 14 amino acids. Germline CDR1 is KGHSH and CDR2 is LQKENI. CDR3 residues: CASGMTGWDTEAFF. DNA of the CDR3: TGTGCCAGCGGGATGACAGGGTGGGACACTGAAGCTTTCTTT.

This chain links TRBV7-2 with TRBJ2-1; D gene uncertain. This CDR3 is built from 13 residues. From germline, CDR1 is SGHTA and CDR2 FQGNSA. V gave up 5 bases and J gave up 4 bases, with 9 bases separating them. The CDR3 DNA is TGTGCCAGCAGCCCAAGGACGTACAATGAGCAGTTCTTC. Translation: CASSPRTYNEQFF. Using reference TRBV7-2 and TRBJ2-1 for the parts outside the CDR3, the full variable domain is GAGVSQSPSNKVTEKGKDVELRCDPISGHTALYWYRQSLGQGLEFLIYFQGNSAPDKSGLPSDRFSAERTGGSVSTLTIQRTQQEDSAVYLCASSPRTYNEQFFGPGTRLTVL.

The chain couples TRBV11-3 to TRBJ2-5; 9 bases agree with TRBD1. Germline V CDR1 and CDR2: SGHNT, YENEEA. Unmatched junction bases numbered 6, after V lost 2 bases and J lost 5 bases. CDR3 size: 15 residues. The CDR3 spells CASSLRTGEGETQYF. Here the CDR3 DNA reads TGTGCCAGCAGCTTAAGGACAGGGGAAGGGGAGACCCAGTACTTC.

The rearrangement links TRBV29-1 to TRBJ2-5; D is undetermined. Trimming cost V 6 bases and J 7 bases, with 6 bases left between them. The germline V gene has CDR1 SQVTM and CDR2 ANQGSEA. This CDR3 has 9 amino acids. CDR3 sequence (DNA): TGCAGCGTCCCAGGGACCCAGTACTTC. This encodes CSVPGTQYF. The variable domain in full, completed from reference TRBV29-1 and TRBJ2-5, reads SAVISQKPSRDICQRGTSLTIQCQVDSQVTMMFWYRQQPGQSLTLIATANQGSEATYESGFVIDKFPISRPNLTFSTLTVSNMSPEDSSIYLCSVPGTQYFGPGTRLLVL.

The chain carries TRBV5-1 and TRBJ2-2; 8 bases align to TRBD1. V trimming: 2 bases; J trimming: 6 bases; junction bases outside the gene matches: 6. There are 15 residues in the CDR3. Germline values: CDR1 SGHRS, CDR2 YFSETQ. CDR3 in DNA: TGCGCCAGCAGCTTTGTAGCGACAGGGGCCGGGGAGCTGTTTTTT. It translates to CASSFVATGAGELFF.

This sequence joins TRBV4-2 and TRBJ1-2; TRBD1 matches 9 bases. The CDR3 length is 14 residues. The germline CDR1 and CDR2 sequences are LGHNA and YNFKEQ. V lost 6 bases to trimming and J lost 2 bases; unmatched junction nucleotides: 4. The CDR3 DNA reads as TGTGCCAGCAGTAGGACAGGGGTAAACTATGGCTACACCTTC. This translates into CASSRTGVNYGYTF.

The chain has TRBV18 and TRBJ1-1, with TRBD1 matching over 7 bases. The CDR3 covers 15 residues. Germline CDR1 is KGHSH and CDR2 is LQKENI. The V and J ends lost 5 bases and 1 base, in that order; junction bases with no gene match: 7. Here the CDR3 reads CASSSPTGKNTEAFF. CDR3 in DNA: TGTGCCAGCTCATCCCCGACAGGGAAGAACACTGAAGCTTTCTTT.

The chain is built from TRBV6-6 and TRBJ1-4; D gene unclear. From germline, CDR1 is MNHNY and CDR2 SVGAGI (reference sequence). Trimming removed 5 bases from V and 0 bases from J, with 1 base in between. This CDR3 region has 12 residues. The CDR3, as DNA: TGTGCCAGCAGTCCAACTAATGAAAAACTGTTTTTT. Its translation is CASSPTNEKLFF.

V usage is TRBV6-4 and J usage is TRBJ2-7, with 11 bases aligning to TRBD2. The CDR3 is made up of 15 amino acids. Germline trimming cut 5 bases from V and 5 bases from J; bases unmatched to any gene: 8. Germline CDR1 and CDR2: MRHNA and SNTAGT. The CDR3 here is CASSSQGGLADEQYF. The CDR3 bases are TGTGCCAGCAGTTCTCAGGGGGGACTAGCGGACGAGCAGTACTTC.

V and J are TRBV7-2 and TRBJ2-3; 8 bases agree with TRBD2. V shed 2 bases, J shed 2 bases, and the junction held 9 bases outside the gene matches. The CDR3 loop spans 17 amino acids. CDR1 is SGHTA, CDR2 FQGNSA, per germline. CDR3 DNA: TGTGCCAGCAGCTTATGGATAGCGGGGAGATCCACAGATACGCAGTATTTT. Translating it yields CASSLWIAGRSTDTQYF.

The chain employs TRBV7-9 and TRBJ2-1; TRBD2 matches at 9 bases. The CDR3 extends over 17 amino acids. The V segment lost 7 bases and the J segment 3 bases; nucleotides outside the gene matches: 13. Germline values: CDR1 SEHNR, CDR2 FQNEAQ (reference sequence). The CDR3, as DNA: TGTGCCAGCAACTCCCCAGGGGGGCGGGAGGGCTACAATGAGCAGTTCTTC. This codes for CASNSPGGREGYNEQFF.

The CDR3: CAISEVGGQGQYF. The DNA for the CDR3 is TGTGCCATCAGTGAAGTTGGGGGCCAGGGGCAGTACTTC. The J gene is TRBJ2-7, the V gene TRBV10-3; D is perhaps TRBD1 (6 bases). CDR3 length equals 13 residues. CDR1 and CDR2 (germline): ENHRY, SYGVKD. V gave up 3 bases and J gave up 9 bases, with 15 bases separating them.

This clone has a handful of counts. The CDR3 DNA reads as TGTGCCTGGACCTCATCTACGGGAAATGAAAAACTGTTTTTT. Its translation is CAWTSSTGNEKLFF. The chain is built from TRBV30 and TRBJ1-4; D not resolved. Trimming left V 4 bases short and J 5 bases short, with 14 bases between. Germline assignment: CDR1 GTSNPN and CDR2 SVGIG (reference sequence). The CDR3 totals 14 residues.

The gene calls are TRBV6-1 and TRBJ1-1; perhaps TRBD1 as D (6 bases). The V gene's germline CDR1 is MNHNS and CDR2 SASEGT. The CDR3 contains 13 residues. V lost 6 bases and J lost 0, with 8 bases in between. The CDR3 sequence: CASRQGVNTEAFF. The CDR3 DNA sequence: TGTGCCAGCAGACAGGGCGTGAACACTGAAGCTTTCTTT.

The J gene is TRBJ2-5, the V gene TRBV28, with 15 bases lining up with TRBD2. Looked up from germline, CDR1 is MDHEN and CDR2 is SYDVKM. Trimming took 3 bases from V and 4 from J; bases not matched to a gene: 18. This CDR3 is 21 amino acids long. The CDR3 coding sequence is TGTGCCAGCAGTTTGGTTAAGATGGGGACTAGCGGGAGGAACTTCAGAGAGACCCAGTACTTC. Its protein product is CASSLVKMGTSGRNFRETQYF.